This T cell receptor (beta chain) was retrieved from a study of lymphopenia after photon versus proton radiotherapy. Points from the study as a whole: Proton therapy kept repertoires fairly stable, unlike photons, which gained effector/memory cells.

Profiled with immunoSEQ multiplex PCR; TCRdb holds only in-frame clones, not every one. Here the sample spans around 28,000 clones, 65% to 85% being singletons. Comments on this clone: Its antigen is still unknown.

This sequence originates from a man aged 50 or older with gastric cancer. The input for sequencing was peripheral blood, taken from a patient treated with photon-based radiotherapy.

This chain's CDR3 is CASKGQGVGSPLHF. The CDR3, as DNA: TGTGCCAGCAAGGGACAGGGGGTGGGATCACCCCTCCACTTT. The rearrangement links TRBV5-5 to TRBJ1-6; 11 positions agree with TRBD1. CDR3 length: 14 amino acids. Germline V lookup: CDR1 SGHKS, CDR2 YYEKEE (reference sequence). The V and J ends lost 6 bases and 10 bases, in that order; junction bases with no gene match: 6.